This section outlines one T cell receptor beta chain sequence together with its context. The sample originates from a study of blood T cell repertoires in COVID-19. Looking at the study overall: Samples of COVID-19 (acute and convalescent) were obtained from the United States, Italy and Spain. Sources were T cells, B-cell-depleted T cells, or PBMCs; the material itself was cDNA or gDNA.

Seattle participants joined during active infection and were tracked over time. Study processing details: Cell counts per sample came from amplifying reference gene primers. This table comes from immunoSEQ multiplex PCR, and its TCRdb copy is limited to in-frame clones, with some not included. V, J and clone size reflect that table, while D and trimming were determined from the DNA. The sample includes around 190,000 clones, over 80% of them seen just once. Trimming shortened V by 0 bases and J by 6 bases, and 14 bases separated the two germline ends. This CDR3 comprises 15 residues. The rearrangement uses TRBV6-7 and TRBJ1-2; D is undetermined. TRBV6-7 is designated an ORF whose function remains uncertain. The TCR comes from a woman in her seventies with COVID-19, enrolled during active disease. Sequencing used peripheral blood. The CDR3 spells CASSYSRVYPHGYTF. CDR3 DNA: TGTGCCAGCAGTTACTCGAGAGTTTACCCCCATGGCTACACCTTC.